The 5 T cell receptor beta chains reported below all come from one sample, sequenced in a study of Graves' ophthalmopathy and Graves' hyperthyroidism. Amplifying from RNA transcripts, the study obtained TCR beta CDR3 regions. Investigators did first-round RT-PCR with HTBI primers, then second-round multiplex PCR. TCRdb redid the calling of the multiplex PCR reads with MiXCR, one entry per CDR3 protein. The sample includes more than 1,000,000 distinct CDR3 sequences, 35% to 45% of them seen just once. Sequencing used peripheral blood or thyroid tissue (not recorded which). The receptor source for this set is an adult man with Graves' hyperthyroidism.

This clonotype was recorded many times. This chain connects TRBV29-1 to TRBJ1-5, with 8 bases matching TRBD1. The germline gives CDR1 SQVTM, CDR2 ANQGSEA. The length of the CDR3 is 13 residues. J was trimmed by 3 bases and V by 6 bases; bases with no gene match: 4. The CDR3 reads CSVATGVNQPQHF. The CDR3 DNA reads TGCAGCGTCGCGACAGGGGTCAATCAGCCCCAGCATTTT.

This clonotype was seen repeatedly, ten times or more. The chain uses TRBV7-9 and TRBJ2-5, with 7 bases that match TRBD1. From germline, CDR1 is SEHNR and CDR2 FQNEAQ (reference sequence). The trim removed 5 bases at V and 5 bases at J, leaving 2 bases unmatched. The CDR3 is made up of 12 amino acids. The CDR3 DNA reads as TGTGCCAGCAGCCAGACAGGGGAGACCCAGTACTTC. Translation gives CASSQTGETQYF.

This clonotype showed up many times. The rearrangement joins TRBV29-1 to TRBJ1-2; no definite D call. The CDR3 runs to 11 residues. Deletions cut 4 bases from V and 4 bases from J, with 7 bases between. Germline CDR1 SQVTM, CDR2 ANQGSEA. The CDR3 DNA follows: TGCAGCGTTGCCAGGCTCTATGGCTACACCTTC. It translates to CSVARLYGYTF.

This clonotype has a count of ten or more. This CDR3 reads CSVSTGAGEKLFF. The CDR3 nucleotides read TGCAGCGTTTCGACAGGGGCGGGAGAAAAACTGTTTTTT. This chain connects TRBV29-1 to TRBJ1-4; 8 nucleotides agree with TRBD1. After removal of 5 bases from V and 8 bases from J, the junction contained 7 bases not matched to a gene. This CDR3 is 13 amino acids long. Germline V CDR1 and CDR2: SQVTM, ANQGSEA.

This clonotype showed up just once. The chain is built from TRBV24-1 and TRBJ1-2, with 7 bases lining up with TRBD1. With 10 bases clipped from V and 8 bases from J, the junction kept 3 bases outside the gene matches. The CDR3 totals 10 residues. Germline assignment: CDR1 KGHDR and CDR2 SFDVKD. The CDR3 coding sequence is TGTGCCACGGGACAGACGGGCTACACCTTC. It yields the protein CATGQTGYTF.